These 2 T cell receptor beta chains were all obtained from the same sample, sequenced in a study of shared clonotypes between healthy human individuals. Positively selected for CCR7, the CD45RO-negative cells used as naive CD8 cells excluded terminally differentiated effector memory CD45RA+ cells. Sequencing was performed with immunoSEQ multiplex PCR; in TCRdb, only in-frame clones are kept and a portion is missing. The top ten hold 24% of the sample, which has about 700,000 clones, just over 90% seen once. The material sequenced was naive CD8+ T cells sorted from blood. These receptors originate from a man aged 30 to 45 in good health.

The chain uses TRBV27 and TRBJ2-5, with 9 bases that match TRBD2. Trimming removed 2 bases from V and 5 bases from J; junction bases left unmatched: 6. The germline gives CDR1 MNHEY, CDR2 SMNVEV (reference sequence). This CDR3 spans 15 amino acids. The CDR3 region is CASSLGGRAGETQYF. The CDR3 DNA reads as TGTGCCAGCAGTTTAGGCGGGAGGGCCGGGGAGACCCAGTACTTC.

The rearrangement joins TRBV9 to TRBJ2-3, with TRBD2 matching 7 bases. The CDR3 sequence is 16 residues long. The germline gives CDR1 SGDLS, CDR2 YYNGEE. Trimming at V came to 0 bases and at J to 3 bases, leaving 7 bases not matched to a gene. CDR3 in amino acids: CASSVEMGGTTDTQYF. Here the CDR3 DNA reads TGTGCCAGCAGCGTAGAAATGGGGGGGACGACAGATACGCAGTATTTT.